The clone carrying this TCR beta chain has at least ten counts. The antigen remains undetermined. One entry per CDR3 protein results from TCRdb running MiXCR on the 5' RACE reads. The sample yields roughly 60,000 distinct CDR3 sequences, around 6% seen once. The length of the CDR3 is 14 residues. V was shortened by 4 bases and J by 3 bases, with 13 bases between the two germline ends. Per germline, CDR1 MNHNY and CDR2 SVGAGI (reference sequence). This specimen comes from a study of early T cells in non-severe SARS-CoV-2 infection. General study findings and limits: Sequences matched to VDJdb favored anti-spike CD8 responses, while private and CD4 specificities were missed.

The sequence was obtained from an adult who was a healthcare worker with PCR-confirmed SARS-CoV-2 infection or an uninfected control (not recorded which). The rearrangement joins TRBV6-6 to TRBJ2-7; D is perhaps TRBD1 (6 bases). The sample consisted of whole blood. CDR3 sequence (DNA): TGTGCCAGCAGTTCGACAGGTCCACTCTACGAGCAGTACTTC. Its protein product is CASSSTGPLYEQYF.